A selection of T cell receptor beta chains follows, all from one sample in a study of T cell responses to AZD1222 COVID-19 vaccine. Repertoires were generated with immunoSEQ multiplex PCR, while TCRdb's copy carries only in-frame clones and drops some. The sample lists about 94,000 clones; 85% to 90% were seen once. Sequences were derived from peripheral blood, sampled 28 days after the second AZD1222 dose. These TCRs come from an adult who received the AZD1222 COVID-19 vaccine. CDR3s include the opening cysteine and the closing phenylalanine or tryptophan. Fields, in order: V gene, clone size, D gene, J gene, CDR3 protein, CDR3 DNA. A D gene is named only where the DNA matches it firmly. Size values are once, few and many counts, or a class for expanded clones, and some rows have none.

TRBV5-6,-,-,TRBJ1-4,CASSLVQTNEKLFF,TGTGCCAGCAGCTTGGTCCAGACTAATGAAAAACTGTTTTTT
TRBV15,-,-,TRBJ1-2,CATSTSGWGSGGYTF,TGTGCCACCAGCACCTCCGGGTGGGGCTCTGGTGGCTACACCTTC
TRBV9,once,TRBD2,TRBJ2-1,CASSPGRGLATYNEQFF,TGTGCCAGCAGCCCAGGGAGGGGACTAGCGACCTACAATGAGCAGTTCTTC
TRBV9,-,-,TRBJ1-2,CASSGPDWGYTF,TGTGCCAGCAGCGGGCCCGATTGGGGCTACACCTTC
TRBV28,-,-,TRBJ2-7,CASSPQATGAYEQYF,TGTGCCAGCAGTCCCCAGGCGACAGGCGCCTACGAGCAGTACTTC
TRBV11-3,-,TRBD2,TRBJ2-3,CASSASGRVDTQYF,TGTGCCAGCAGCGCCAGCGGGAGAGTTGATACGCAGTATTTT
TRBV7-9,-,-,TRBJ2-5,CASSSLHRALETQYF,TGTGCCAGCAGCTCCCTACATCGGGCCTTGGAGACCCAGTACTTC
TRBV6-5,-,-,TRBJ1-6,CASSYLGTTNSPLHF,TGTGCCAGCAGTTACTTAGGGACAACAAATTCACCCCTCCACTTT
TRBV19,-,-,TRBJ2-2,CASSITSQTVTGELFF,TGTGCCAGTAGTATCACCTCTCAGACAGTTACCGGGGAGCTGTTTTTT
TRBV25-1,-,-,TRBJ2-3,CATGTVDTQYF,TGTGCCACCGGGACTGTGGATACGCAGTATTTT
TRBV5-4,-,TRBD1,TRBJ1-5,CASSLEPGGNQPQHF,TGTGCCAGCAGCTTGGAGCCAGGGGGTAATCAGCCCCAGCATTTT
TRBV19,-,TRBD2,TRBJ2-1,CASSPLAGSYNEQFF,TGTGCCAGTAGTCCCTTAGCGGGCTCCTACAATGAGCAGTTCTTC
TRBV7-8,-,-,TRBJ1-3,CASSGRSSGNTIYF,TGTGCCAGCAGCGGCAGAAGCTCTGGAAACACCATATATTTT
TRBV7-9,-,-,TRBJ2-3,CASSFGSRDTQYF,TGTGCCAGCAGCTTTGGCAGCCGGGATACGCAGTATTTT
TRBV19,-,-,TRBJ1-4,CASSIQAVGEKLFF,TGTGCCAGTAGTATACAAGCGGTCGGCGAAAAACTGTTTTTT
TRBV7-2,-,TRBD2,TRBJ2-7,CASSLALSGGYEQYF,TGTGCCAGCAGCTTAGCTCTTAGCGGGGGATACGAGCAGTACTTC
TRBV9,-,-,TRBJ2-3,CASSAVASTDTQYF,TGTGCCAGCAGCGCAGTCGCCAGCACAGATACGCAGTATTTT
TRBV19,-,-,TRBJ1-2,CASRFTGAELNTF,TGTGCCAGTCGATTCACCGGGGCGGAACTTAACACCTTC
TRBV29-1,-,-,TRBJ1-4,CSVEWPGNSILFF,TGCAGCGTTGAGTGGCCAGGGAATAGTATACTGTTTTTT
TRBV7-3,-,TRBD1,TRBJ2-3,CASSSGGAGTDTQYF,TGTGCCAGCAGCTCAGGGGGCGCGGGCACAGATACGCAGTATTTT
TRBV5-4,-,-,TRBJ2-3,CASRSDWDTQYF,TGTGCCAGCAGGTCGGACTGGGATACGCAGTATTTT
TRBV2,-,-,TRBJ1-3,CASTARGTGTGNTIYF,TGTGCCAGCACCGCGAGAGGAACAGGAACTGGAAACACCATATATTTT
TRBV7-9,-,TRBD1,TRBJ1-2,CATFLGGHDGYTF,TGTGCCACCTTTTTAGGGGGCCACGATGGCTACACCTTC
TRBV30,-,TRBD1,TRBJ1-3,CAWSVHLIGTGAGNTIYF,TGTGCCTGGAGTGTCCACTTGATCGGGACAGGGGCTGGAAACACCATATATTTT
TRBV4-1,-,-,TRBJ2-6,CASSRLPGLLSGANVLTF,TGCGCCAGCAGCCGACTTCCGGGACTCCTCTCTGGGGCCAACGTCCTGACTTTC
TRBV3-1/TRBV3-2,once,-,TRBJ2-7,CASSRQDDEQYF,TGTGCCAGCAGCCGACAAGATGACGAGCAGTACTTC
TRBV29-1,-,TRBD2,TRBJ2-1,CSAAKASGGANEQFF,TGCAGCGCCGCGAAGGCTAGCGGGGGGGCCAATGAGCAGTTCTTC
TRBV11-2,-,-,TRBJ1-1,CASSLEGAVAFF,TGTGCCAGCAGCTTAGAGGGAGCAGTTGCTTTCTTT
TRBV5-1,-,-,TRBJ1-6,CASSLVGGAPLHF,TGCGCCAGCAGCTTGGTGGGGGGCGCACCCCTCCACTTT
TRBV27,-,TRBD1,TRBJ1-4,CASKTGNEKLFF,TGTGCCAGCAAGACAGGGAATGAAAAACTGTTTTTT
TRBV11-2,-,-,TRBJ2-3,CASSLRRGSSTDTQYF,TGTGCCAGCAGCTTAAGACGGGGGTCAAGCACAGATACGCAGTATTTT
TRBV5-6,-,-,TRBJ2-3,CASSPGGQTYITDTQYF,TGTGCCAGCAGCCCCGGGGGCCAAACGTATATCACAGATACGCAGTATTTT
TRBV7-6,-,TRBD1,TRBJ1-1,CASSLGGDSEAFF,TGTGCCAGCAGCTTAGGGGGGGACAGTGAAGCTTTCTTT
TRBV29-1,once,-,TRBJ2-7,CSVTGGDGAYEQYF,TGCAGCGTTACAGGGGGGGACGGGGCCTACGAGCAGTACTTC
TRBV6-1,-,-,TRBJ2-3,CASSESWGPRGYF,TGTGCCAGCAGTGAAAGTTGGGGGCCCCGGGGGTATTTT
TRBV6-5,-,TRBD1,TRBJ1-2,CASSKADRGDGYTF,TGTGCCAGCTCTAAGGCGGACAGGGGGGATGGCTACACCTTC
TRBV9,-,-,TRBJ1-6,CASSLGGGYGNSPLHF,TGTGCCAGCAGCTTAGGGGGTGGATACGGGAATTCACCCCTCCACTTT
TRBV3-1/TRBV3-2,-,-,TRBJ1-1,CASSQDRRAWWSEAFF,TGTGCCAGCAGCCAAGATAGGAGGGCATGGTGGTCTGAAGCTTTCTTT
TRBV27,-,TRBD2,TRBJ2-6,CASSRREGVSGANVLTF,TGTGCCAGCAGTCGGAGGGAGGGAGTCTCTGGGGCCAACGTCCTGACTTTC
TRBV7-8,-,-,TRBJ2-3,CASSWRGMTTDTQYF,TGTGCCAGCAGCTGGAGGGGCATGACGACAGATACGCAGTATTTT
TRBV2,-,-,TRBJ2-5,CASSEGGYGTQYF,TGTGCCAGCAGTGAAGGGGGGTACGGGACCCAGTACTTC
TRBV19,once,TRBD2,TRBJ2-5,CASAGTSGETQYF,TGTGCCAGCGCCGGGACTAGCGGAGAGACCCAGTACTTC
TRBV6-4,-,-,TRBJ1-1,CASSKTGLYGLTEAFF,TGTGCCAGCAGTAAGACAGGCCTATATGGATTGACTGAAGCTTTCTTT
TRBV11-3,-,-,TRBJ2-2,CASSLDHGGGARELFF,TGTGCCAGCAGCTTAGATCACGGCGGTGGCGCCAGGGAGCTGTTTTTT
TRBV28,-,-,TRBJ1-4,CASRSRVEKLFF,TGTGCCAGCAGGTCAAGGGTTGAAAAACTGTTTTTT
TRBV9,-,-,TRBJ1-2,CASSPQVLMNYGYTF,TGTGCCAGCAGCCCGCAGGTGCTAATGAACTATGGCTACACCTTC
TRBV6-1,few,TRBD2,TRBJ2-5,CASSELAGGQETQYF,TGTGCCAGCAGTGAACTAGCGGGGGGCCAAGAGACCCAGTACTTC